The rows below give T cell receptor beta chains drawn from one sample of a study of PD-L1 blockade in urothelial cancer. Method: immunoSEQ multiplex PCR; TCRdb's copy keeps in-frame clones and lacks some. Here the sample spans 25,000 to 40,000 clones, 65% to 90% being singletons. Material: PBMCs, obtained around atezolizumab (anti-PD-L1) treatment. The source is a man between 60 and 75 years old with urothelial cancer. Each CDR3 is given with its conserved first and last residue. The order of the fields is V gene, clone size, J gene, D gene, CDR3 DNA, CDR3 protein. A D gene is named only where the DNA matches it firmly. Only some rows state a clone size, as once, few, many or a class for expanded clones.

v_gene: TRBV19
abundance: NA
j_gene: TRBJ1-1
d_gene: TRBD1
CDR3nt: TGTGCCAGTAGCATCCGACAGGGAAGGGGCCTGAACACTGAAGCTTTCTTT
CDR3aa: CASSIRQGRGLNTEAFF

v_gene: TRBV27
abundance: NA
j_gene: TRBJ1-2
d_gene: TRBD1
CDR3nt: TGTGCCAGCAGTTCCCGCACACAGGGGGTTGGAAGCTATGGCTACACCTTC
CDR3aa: CASSSRTQGVGSYGYTF

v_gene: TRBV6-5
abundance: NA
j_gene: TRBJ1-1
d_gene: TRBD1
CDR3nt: TGTGCCAGCAGTCAGGACAGGGACATTCGGGAAGCTTTCTTT
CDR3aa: CASSQDRDIREAFF

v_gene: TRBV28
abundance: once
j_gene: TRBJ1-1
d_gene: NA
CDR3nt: TGTGCCAGCAGTTCTTCAGGGTCACTGATCGCTTTCTTT
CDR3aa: CASSSSGSLIAFF

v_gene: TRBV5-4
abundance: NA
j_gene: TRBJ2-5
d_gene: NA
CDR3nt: TGTGCCAGCAGCCTCGGGATTTCTGGGGGGCAAGAGACCCAGTACTTC
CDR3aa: CASSLGISGGQETQYF

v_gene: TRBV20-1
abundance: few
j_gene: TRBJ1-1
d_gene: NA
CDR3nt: TGCAGTGCTAGTGAGGCGGTTGAAGCTTTCTTT
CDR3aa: CSASEAVEAFF

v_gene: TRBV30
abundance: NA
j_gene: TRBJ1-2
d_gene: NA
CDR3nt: TGTGCCTGGAGTGGGGCAGGGACTAACTATGGCTACACCTTC
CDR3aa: CAWSGAGTNYGYTF

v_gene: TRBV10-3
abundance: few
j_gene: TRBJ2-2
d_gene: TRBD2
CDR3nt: TGTGCCATCAGAGTAGCGGGAGGGCCCGGGGAGCTGTTTTTT
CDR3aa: CAIRVAGGPGELFF

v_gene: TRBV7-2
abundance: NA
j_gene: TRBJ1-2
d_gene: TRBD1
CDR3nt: TGTGCCAGCAGCCTCCACCCGACAGGGACTAACTATGGCTACACCTTC
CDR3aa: CASSLHPTGTNYGYTF

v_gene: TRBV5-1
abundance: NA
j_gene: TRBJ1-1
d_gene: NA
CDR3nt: TGCGCCAGCAGCCAGGAACCCAACACTGAAGCTTTCTTT
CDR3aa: CASSQEPNTEAFF

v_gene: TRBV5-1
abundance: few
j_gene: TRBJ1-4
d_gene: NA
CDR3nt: TGCGCCAGCAGCCCGGGTTCAACTAATGAAAAACTGTTTTTT
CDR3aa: CASSPGSTNEKLFF

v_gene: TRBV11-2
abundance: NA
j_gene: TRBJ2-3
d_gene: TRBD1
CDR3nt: TGTGCCAGCAGCTTAGGGCTCCAGGGGGCAACAGATACGCAGTATTTT
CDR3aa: CASSLGLQGATDTQYF

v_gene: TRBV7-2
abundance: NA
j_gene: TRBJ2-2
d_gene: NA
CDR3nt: TGTGCCAGCAGCTTACAAACCGGGGTCGGGGAGCTGTTTTTT
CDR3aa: CASSLQTGVGELFF

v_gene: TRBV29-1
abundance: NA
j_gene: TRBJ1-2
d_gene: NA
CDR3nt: TGCAGCGTTGAAGATGACTGGGGCGGATATGGCTACACCTTC
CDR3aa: CSVEDDWGGYGYTF

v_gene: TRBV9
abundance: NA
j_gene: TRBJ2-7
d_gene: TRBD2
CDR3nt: TGTGCCAGCAGCGTAGCCGGCGGGGAGGGATACGAGCAGTACTTC
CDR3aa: CASSVAGGEGYEQYF

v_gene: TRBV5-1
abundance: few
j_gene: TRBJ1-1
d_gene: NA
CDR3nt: TGCGCCAGCAGCTTGCTCGCCGGCACTGAAGCTTTCTTT
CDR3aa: CASSLLAGTEAFF

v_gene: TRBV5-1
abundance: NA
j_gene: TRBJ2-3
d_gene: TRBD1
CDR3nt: TGCGCCAGCAGCTCGACAGGGATGGAAGCAGATACGCAGTATTTT
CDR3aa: CASSSTGMEADTQYF

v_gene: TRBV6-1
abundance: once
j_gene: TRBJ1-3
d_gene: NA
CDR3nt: TGTGCCAGCAGTGAAACAGGGTTCTCTGGAAACACCATATATTTT
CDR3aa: CASSETGFSGNTIYF

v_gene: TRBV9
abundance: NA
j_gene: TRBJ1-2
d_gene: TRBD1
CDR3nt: TGTGCCAGCAGCGTAGGGGGGACAGGTCATTATGGCTACACCTTC
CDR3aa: CASSVGGTGHYGYTF

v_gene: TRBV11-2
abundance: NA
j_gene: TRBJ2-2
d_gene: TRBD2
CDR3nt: TGTGCCAGCGGACTAAAGCGGGAGGGGGTGTCGTTTACAACCGGGGAGCTGTTTTTT
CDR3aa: CASGLKREGVSFTTGELFF

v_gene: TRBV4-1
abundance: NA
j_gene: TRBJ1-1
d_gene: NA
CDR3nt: TGCGCCAGCAGCCAAGAACCGAGGTTCCCTGAAGCTTTCTTT
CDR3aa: CASSQEPRFPEAFF

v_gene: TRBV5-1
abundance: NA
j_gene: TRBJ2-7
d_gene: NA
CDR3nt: TGCGCCAGCAGCTTGGACTGGGGGGAACCCTACGAGCAGTACTTC
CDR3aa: CASSLDWGEPYEQYF

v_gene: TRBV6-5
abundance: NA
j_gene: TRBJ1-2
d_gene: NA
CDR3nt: TGTGCCAGCAGTTACTCTTCAGGGCCGGGCTATGGCTACACCTTC
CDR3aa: CASSYSSGPGYGYTF

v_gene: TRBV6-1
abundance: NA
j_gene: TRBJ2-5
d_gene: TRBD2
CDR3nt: TGTGCCAGCAGTGAAGGGACTAGACTTGGGGAAGAGACCCAGTACTTC
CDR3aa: CASSEGTRLGEETQYF

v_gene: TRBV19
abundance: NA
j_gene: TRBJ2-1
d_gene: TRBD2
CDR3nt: TGTGCCAGTAGTAGAGTTAGCGGGAGTTTCTACAATGAGCTTTTCTTC
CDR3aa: CASSRVSGSFYNELFF

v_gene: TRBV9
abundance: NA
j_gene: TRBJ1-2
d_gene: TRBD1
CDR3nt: TGTGCCAGCAGCGTAGGGAGGGGGCCGCCTAACTATGGCTACACCTTC
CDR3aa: CASSVGRGPPNYGYTF

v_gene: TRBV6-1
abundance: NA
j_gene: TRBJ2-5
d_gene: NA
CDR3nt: TGTGCCAGCAGTGGAACACCCCCAGGGCGGGGAGAGACCCAGTACTTC
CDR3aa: CASSGTPPGRGETQYF

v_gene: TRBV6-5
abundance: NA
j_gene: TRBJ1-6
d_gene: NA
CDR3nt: TGTGCCAGCAGGTTGGAGAATCTAAATTCACCCCTCCACTTT
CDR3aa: CASRLENLNSPLHF

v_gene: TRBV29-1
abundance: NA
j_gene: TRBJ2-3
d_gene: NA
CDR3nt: TGCAGCGTTGGTACAGGGAGGGCAGATACGCAGTATTTT
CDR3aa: CSVGTGRADTQYF

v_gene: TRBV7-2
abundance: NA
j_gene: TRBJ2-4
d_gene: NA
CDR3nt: TGTGCCAGCAGCCCCCACCGAGACATCCTAGCCAAAAACATTCAGTACTTC
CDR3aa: CASSPHRDILAKNIQYF

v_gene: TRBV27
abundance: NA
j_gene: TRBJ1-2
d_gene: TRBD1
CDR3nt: TGTGCCAGCAGAGCCCGGACAGGGGGCTTCTATGGCTACACCTTC
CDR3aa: CASRARTGGFYGYTF

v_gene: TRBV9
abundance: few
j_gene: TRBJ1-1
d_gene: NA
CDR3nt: TGTGCCAGCAGCGTAGGACATATGAACACTGAAGCTTTCTTT
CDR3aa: CASSVGHMNTEAFF